The clone carrying this T cell receptor beta chain was counted many times. The data originate from a study of T-cell reconstitution after alpha-beta-depleted transplantation in children. Construction of the TCRbeta library involved unique molecular identifiers. TCRdb analysed the PCR reads with MiXCR anew, one entry per CDR3 protein. The sample includes roughly 500,000 distinct CDR3 sequences, roughly an eighth of them seen just once. CDR1 is MNHEY, CDR2 SMNVEV, per germline (reference sequence). The CDR3 is made up of 17 amino acids. The V segment lost 6 bases and the J segment 2 bases; nucleotides outside the gene matches: 8.

The chain uses TRBV27 and TRBJ2-3; 13 bases map to TRBD2. The sequencing here drew on PBMCs from the stem cell graft donor, taken from the stem cell graft. This TCR was sampled from a human donor who donated a stem cell graft to a child with combined immunodeficiency. This CDR3 reads CASSLGLAGPFTDTQYF. Written as DNA, the CDR3 is TGTGCCAGCAGCCTGGGACTAGCGGGGCCCTTCACAGATACGCAGTATTTT.